One sample yielded the 8 T cell receptor beta chains listed below, sequenced in a study of blood T cell repertoires in COVID-19. Libraries were prepared by immunoSEQ multiplex PCR; TCRdb keeps only in-frame clonotypes and omits some of them. The data contain about 220,000 clones, around 82% of them seen just once; the ten biggest clones take up about 4.6%. Source material: PBMCs or T cells enriched from blood (not recorded which). These receptors all stem from a woman between 45 and 60 years old who had been exposed to COVID-19.

The chain employs TRBV7-3 and TRBJ2-2; 7 bases agree with TRBD2. With V trimmed by 2 bases and J by 0 bases, 3 bases remained unmatched. Germline V gene lookup returns CDR1 SGHTA and CDR2 FQGTGA. The CDR3 runs 16 residues. The CDR3 spells CASSLSRGANTGELFF. CDR3 in DNA: TGTGCCAGCAGCTTATCCCGGGGGGCGAACACCGGGGAGCTGTTTTTT. The entire variable domain, with the rest obtained from reference TRBV7-3 and TRBJ2-2, is as follows: GAGVSQTPSNKVTEKGKYVELRCDPISGHTALYWYRQSLGQGPEFLIYFQGTGAADDSGLPNDRFFAVRPEGSVSTLKIQRTERGDSAVYLCASSLSRGANTGELFFGEGSRLTVL.

The genes are TRBV5-1 and TRBJ2-1; a weak D match, TRBD2 (7 bases). With 5 bases removed from V and 6 bases from J, the gap between germline ends came to 15 bases. CDR1 SGHRS and CDR2 YFSETQ come from the germline V gene. This CDR3 contains 14 residues. CDR3 DNA sequence: TGCGCCAGCAGAGAGGGGGGGGCACTCAATGAGCAGTTCTTC. This gives the protein CASREGGALNEQFF.

This clone has just one count. The gene calls are TRBV5-5 and TRBJ1-1; D is undetermined. The V and J ends lost 0 bases and 10 bases respectively, with 13 bases between them. The length of the CDR3 is 13 residues. CDR1 and CDR2 (germline): SGHKS, YYEKEE (reference sequence). The CDR3 coding sequence is TGTGCCAGCAGCTTGGAGGCGGATTTAGGAGCTTTCTTT. It translates to CASSLEADLGAFF.

This clone has ten or more counts. The genes are TRBV2 and TRBJ2-3, with D possibly being TRBD1 (6 bases). The CDR3 spans 15 residues. The ends were cut back, 7 bases at V and 2 bases at J, with 16 bases in the middle. Germline CDR1 SNHLY, CDR2 FYNNEI. The CDR3 here is CASTKGQGHTDTQYF. The CDR3 coding sequence is TGTGCCAGCACCAAAGGCCAGGGGCACACAGATACGCAGTATTTT. Full variable domain (rest looked up from reference TRBV2 and TRBJ2-3): EPEVTQTPSHQVTQMGQEVILRCVPISNHLYFYWYRQILGQKVEFLVSFYNNEISEKSEIFDDQFSVERPDGSNFTLKIRSTKLEDSAMYFCASTKGQGHTDTQYFGPGTRLTVL.

The chain has TRBV6-4 and TRBJ1-2; D ambiguous. The length of the CDR3 is 13 residues. The V gene lost 6 bases and the J gene lost 1 base, with 9 bases spanning the gap. CDR1 MRHNA and CDR2 SNTAGT come from the germline V gene. The CDR3 is CASREEGNYGYTF. CDR3 bases: TGTGCCAGCAGGGAGGAAGGTAACTATGGCTACACCTTC.

The CDR3 sequence: CASSQRAGWTDTQYF. CDR3 nucleotides: TGTGCCAGCAGCCAAAGGGCGGGGTGGACAGATACGCAGTATTTT. The J gene is TRBJ2-3, the V gene TRBV3-1 (or the pseudogene TRBV3-2); D is possibly TRBD2 (6 bases). Deletions cut 2 bases from V and 3 bases from J, with 12 bases between. Germline V gene data show CDR1 as LGHDT and CDR2 as YNNKEL (reference sequence). The CDR3 length is 15 residues.

This chain connects TRBV6-5 to TRBJ1-2; D is uncertain. Germline assignment: CDR1 MNHEY and CDR2 SVGAGI. The CDR3 spans 11 residues. The V end lost 7 bases, the J end lost 5 bases, and 8 bases lay between the germline ends. In DNA, the CDR3 is TGTGCCAGCACCCCAGATTATGGCTACACCTTC. Translated, it gives CASTPDYGYTF.

The chain recombines TRBV20-1 with TRBJ2-1; D is possibly TRBD2 (6 bases). The CDR3 totals 14 residues. Per germline, CDR1 DFQATT and CDR2 SNEGSKA (reference sequence). Trimming cost V 3 bases and J 4 bases, with 13 bases left between them. CDR3 DNA: TGCAGTGCTAGTCGGGAGACAGTTTACAATGAGCAGTTCTTC. This codes for CSASRETVYNEQFF.